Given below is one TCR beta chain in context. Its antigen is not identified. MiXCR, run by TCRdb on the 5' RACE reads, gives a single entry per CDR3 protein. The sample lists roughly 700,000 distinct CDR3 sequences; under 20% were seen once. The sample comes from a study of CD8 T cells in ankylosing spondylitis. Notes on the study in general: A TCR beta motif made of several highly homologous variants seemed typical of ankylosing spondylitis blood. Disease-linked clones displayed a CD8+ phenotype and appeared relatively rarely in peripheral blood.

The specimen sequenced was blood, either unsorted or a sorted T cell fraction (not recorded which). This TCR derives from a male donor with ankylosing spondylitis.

CDR3 residues: CASSESQGNYGYTF. The CDR3 DNA sequence: TGTGCCAGCAGCGAATCACAGGGAAACTATGGCTACACCTTC. The chain combines TRBV3-1 with TRBJ1-2, with TRBD1 as a possible D gene (6 bases). CDR3 length equals 14 residues. Germline-derived CDR1 and CDR2 are LGHDT and YNNKEL (reference sequence). V was cut by 5 bases and J by 2 bases, with 12 bases left in between.